This TCR beta chain derives from a study of cytomegalovirus exposure and HLA in healthy donors. CDR1 and CDR2 (germline): LNHDA, SQIVND (reference sequence). Trimming took off 4 bases at V and 3 bases at J, with 9 bases between the two ends. The CDR3 spans 13 residues. The PCR ran on 60 Vbeta and 13 Jbeta primers. Clones were read by immunoSEQ multiplex PCR, and TCRdb kept only the in-frame ones, dropping some. Among more than 80,000 clones, just over 70% were seen once, and the ten largest hold 0.79%. There are a few counts of this clone. This chain links TRBV19 with TRBJ1-1, with D maybe TRBD1 (6 bases). The source of this sequence is a boy aged 10-17 years in good health and CMV-seronegative. Sequencing was carried out using PBMCs. The CDR3 sequence is CASSNYRDTEAFF. CDR3 DNA: TGTGCCAGTAGTAATTACAGGGACACTGAAGCTTTCTTT.